This TCR beta chain stems from a study of CD8+ T cells in alopecia areata. In each case, RNA was isolated and then reverse transcribed into cDNA as the sequencing template. TCRdb's table, derived via immunoSEQ multiplex PCR, lists solely in-frame clones and lacks some. In the table there are 150,000 to 200,000 clones, 45% to 60% of which are singletons. As concerns this clone: What it recognizes is unknown.

Study-wide points: Affected scalp, especially in alopecia totalis/universalis, had a higher clonality than normal scalp did.

CDR3 length equals 12 residues. Between the trimmed V and J ends, which lost 0 bases and 5 bases, there was a span of 8 bases. CDR1 is GTSNPN, CDR2 SVGIG, per germline (reference sequence). The source of this sequence is a human donor in good health. The V call is TRBV30, the J call TRBJ2-7; unclear D gene. Input material: CD4+ T cells sorted from blood. The DNA for the CDR3 is TGTGCCTGGAGTGTGGTCGGTAACGAGCAGTACTTC. Protein: CAWSVVGNEQYF.